The 26 T cell receptor beta chains presented below share a single source sample, sequenced in a study of blood T cell repertoires in COVID-19. Profiled with immunoSEQ multiplex PCR; TCRdb holds only in-frame clones, not every one. The repertoire has 150,000 to 200,000 clones, 65% to 85% of them found once; the top ten carry over 10%. Material: PBMCs or T cells enriched from blood (not recorded which). The receptors were gathered from an older woman who had recovered from COVID-19.

V usage is TRBV19 and J usage is TRBJ1-1; 7 nucleotides align to TRBD1. The CDR3 consists of 13 residues. V gave up 10 bases and J gave up 3 bases; unmatched junction bases: 8. The germline gives CDR1 LNHDA, CDR2 SQIVND (reference sequence). As DNA, the CDR3 is TGTGCCACGCGTACCACAGGGGACACTGAAGCTTTCTTT. As protein: CATRTTGDTEAFF. The whole variable domain, filled in from reference TRBV19 and TRBJ1-1, reads DGGITQSPKYLFRKEGQNVTLSCEQNLNHDAMYWYRQDPGQGLRLIYYSQIVNDFQKGDIAEGYSVSREKKESFPLTVTSAQKNPTAFYLCATRTTGDTEAFFGQGTRLTVV.

V gene TRBV27 combines with J gene TRBJ2-2; 7 bases match TRBD2. Germline values: CDR1 MNHEY, CDR2 SMNVEV (reference sequence). V lost 8 bases to trimming and J lost 0 bases; unmatched junction nucleotides: 12. The CDR3 contains 17 residues. CDR3 nucleotide sequence: TGTGCCAGCCTTCGGTTAGCGGGCTCTGCGAACACCGGGGAGCTGTTTTTT. Its protein product is CASLRLAGSANTGELFF.

The chain uses TRBV6-5 and TRBJ1-5; 7 nucleotides match TRBD1. V dropped 10 bases and J dropped 3; count of bases not matched to a gene: 6. Germline V gene lookup returns CDR1 MNHEY and CDR2 SVGAGI. The CDR3 contains 13 residues. CDR3 in amino acids: CAIRQGNNQPQHF. The CDR3 nucleotides are TGTGCCATTAGACAGGGCAACAATCAGCCCCAGCATTTT.

A single count supports this clone. This chain links TRBV4-2 with TRBJ2-1, with TRBD2 identical over 14 bases. Germline V gene sequence: CDR1 LGHNA, CDR2 YNFKEQ. The V and J ends lost 1 base and 7 bases, in that order; junction bases with no gene match: 6. The CDR3 is 17 residues long. The CDR3 loop reads CASSQGTTSGRVNEQFF. CDR3 coding DNA: TGTGCCAGCAGCCAAGGCACGACTAGCGGGAGGGTTAATGAGCAGTTCTTC.

The CDR3 coding sequence is TGTGCCATCAGTGTTGGCGTGGGGAGCACTGAAGCTTTCTTT. Encoded protein: CAISVGVGSTEAFF. The rearrangement joins TRBV10-3 to TRBJ1-1; D ambiguous. The CDR3 loop spans 14 amino acids. Trimming took off 4 bases at V and 4 bases at J, with 13 bases between the two ends. The V gene's germline CDR1 is ENHRY and CDR2 SYGVKD.

The chain combines TRBV11-1 with TRBJ2-7; 9 bases map to TRBD1. This CDR3 comprises 14 residues. CDR1 SGHAT and CDR2 FQDESV come from the germline V gene (reference sequence). The V segment lost 4 bases and the J segment 3 bases; nucleotides outside the gene matches: 4. The CDR3 DNA reads as TGTGCCAGCAGCTATTCGGGACAGGGCTACGAGCAGTACTTC. This encodes CASSYSGQGYEQYF.

The chain links TRBV5-1 to TRBJ2-5; possible D gene TRBD1, 6 bases. Germline lookup yields CDR1 SGHRS and CDR2 YFSETQ. The germline V and J ends were trimmed by 0 bases and 5 bases, with 23 bases remaining between them. The CDR3 spans 18 residues. The CDR3 is CASSLDPTLTGAGETQYF. CDR3 bases: TGCGCCAGCAGCTTGGATCCCACGTTGACAGGAGCTGGGGAGACCCAGTACTTC.

The rearrangement uses TRBV10-1 and TRBJ2-4, with TRBD1 matching 9 bases. Trimming at V came to 4 bases and at J to 9 bases, leaving 4 bases not matched to a gene. The CDR3 has 13 residues. CDR1 and CDR2 (germline): WNHNN, SYGVQD (reference sequence). The DNA of the CDR3 is TGCGCCAGCAGTGCCGGGACAGGGACCATTCAGTACTTC. Encoded protein: CASSAGTGTIQYF.

The gene calls are TRBV9 and TRBJ2-1, with D perhaps matching TRBD1 (5 bases). The V end was cut by 0 bases, the J end by 5 bases, with 9 bases between. The CDR3 totals 14 residues. In germline, CDR1 is SGDLS, CDR2 YYNGEE. This CDR3 is CASSVGTLNNEQFF. The CDR3 DNA is TGTGCCAGCAGCGTAGGGACATTGAACAATGAGCAGTTCTTC.

Turning to this clone: The junction differs from germline at one of its ends, possibly a read error. The chain combines TRBV2 with TRBJ1-1; TRBD1 is a possible D gene (6 bases). The CDR3 totals 13 residues. Germline CDR1 SNHLY, CDR2 FYNNEI. Written as DNA, the CDR3 is TGTGCCAGTAAACAGGGTCTGAAGACTGAAGCTTTCTTT. Translation gives CASKQGLKTEAFF.

The V and J genes are TRBV5-4 and TRBJ1-1; D perhaps matches TRBD1 (5 bases). The CDR3 sequence is 13 residues long. V lost 4 bases and J lost 1, with 8 bases in between. The germline CDR1 and CDR2 sequences are SGHNT and YYREEE (reference sequence). CDR3 sequence (DNA): TGTGCCAGCAGCCCGGACAAGAACACTGAAGCTTTCTTT. It yields the protein CASSPDKNTEAFF.

The chain combines TRBV12-3 or TRBV12-4 with TRBJ1-5, with 7 nucleotides matching TRBD1. With 6 bases clipped from V and 4 bases from J, the junction kept 3 bases outside the gene matches. This CDR3 spans 13 amino acids. The CDR3 bases are TGTGCCAGCAGGACGACAGGGAATCAGCCCCAGCATTTT. Amino acids: CASRTTGNQPQHF.

Concerning this clone: A junction boundary mismatches the germline segment, possibly from a read error. V and J are TRBV5-1 and TRBJ2-5; D tentatively fits TRBD1 or TRBD2 (5 bases each). The length of the CDR3 is 17 residues. CDR1 is SGHRS and CDR2 is YFSETQ in the germline V gene. The chain's CDR3 is CASNLGVISANQETQYF. DNA for the CDR3: TGCGCCAGCAACTTGGGGGTAATTAGCGCGAACCAAGAGACCCAGTACTTC.

The V and J genes are TRBV9 and TRBJ1-4; D unresolved. In germline, CDR1 is SGDLS, CDR2 YYNGEE. This CDR3 comprises 16 residues. V lost 0 bases and J lost 0, with 9 bases in between. CDR3 amino acids: CASSVGGEATNEKLFF. CDR3 sequence (DNA): TGTGCCAGCAGCGTAGGAGGAGAAGCAACTAATGAAAAACTGTTTTTT. The full variable domain, in which reference TRBV9 and TRBJ1-4 provide the parts outside the CDR3, is DSGVTQTPKHLITATGQRVTLRCSPRSGDLSVYWYQQSLDQGLQFLIQYYNGEERAKGNILERFSAQQFPDLHSELNLSSLELGDSALYFCASSVGGEATNEKLFFGSGTQLSVL.

The chain couples TRBV6-5 to TRBJ1-3, with D perhaps TRBD1 (6 bases). The germline CDR1 and CDR2 sequences are MNHEY and SVGAGI. Trimming removed 6 bases from V and 3 bases from J, with 12 bases in between. The CDR3 contains 14 residues. CDR3 nucleotides: TGTGCCAGCAGCATCGACAGGCGTGGAAACACCATATATTTT. It specifies CASSIDRRGNTIYF.

The rearrangement uses TRBV28 and TRBJ2-2; TRBD2 aligns across 10 bases. V lost 0 bases, J lost 5 bases, and 0 bases stayed unmatched. The germline gives CDR1 MDHEN, CDR2 SYDVKM. This CDR3 is 15 amino acids long. The DNA of the CDR3 is TGTGCCAGCAGTTTATGGACTAGCGGGACCGGGGAGCTGTTTTTT. Translating gives CASSLWTSGTGELFF. Combining the CDR3 with reference TRBV28 and TRBJ2-2 gives the whole variable domain DVKVTQSSRYLVKRTGEKVFLECVQDMDHENMFWYRQDPGLGLRLIYFSYDVKMKEKGDIPEGYSVSREKKERFSLILESASTNQTSMYLCASSLWTSGTGELFFGEGSRLTVL.

This chain uses TRBV2 with TRBJ2-7, with D possibly TRBD1 on 5 matching bases. There are 12 residues in the CDR3. V was cut by 6 bases and J by 3 bases, with 9 bases left in between. Germline V CDR1 and CDR2: SNHLY, FYNNEI. The CDR3 is CASRGQGYEQYF. The DNA of the CDR3 is TGTGCCAGCAGAGGGCAGGGCTACGAGCAGTACTTC.

The V call is TRBV28, the J call TRBJ1-4; D remains unclear. V dropped 1 base and J dropped 8 bases, with 11 bases sitting between them. The CDR3 covers 14 residues. CDR1 and CDR2 (germline): MDHEN, SYDVKM. The CDR3 DNA follows: TGTGCCAGCAGTTTATTGGGAGGGCTGGAAAAACTGTTTTTT. Protein sequence: CASSLLGGLEKLFF.

CDR3 DNA sequence: TGTGCCAGCAGTCTGACGGGGGACGCTTTCTTT. Its protein product is CASSLTGDAFF. The chain employs TRBV3-1 (or the pseudogene TRBV3-2) and TRBJ1-1; possible D gene TRBD1, 5 bases. The CDR3 runs 11 residues. Trimming pared 6 bases from V and 11 bases from J, leaving 13 bases between. Germline V gives CDR1 LGHDT, CDR2 YNNKEL (reference sequence).

This clone has just a few counts. The V and J genes are TRBV11-2 and TRBJ2-7; perhaps TRBD2 as D (5 bases). CDR3 length: 14 residues. Trimming took off 1 base at V and 1 base at J, with 8 bases between the two ends. Germline V CDR1 and CDR2: SGHAT, FQNNGV. CDR3 loop: CASSLVATSYEQYF. CDR3 coding DNA: TGTGCCAGCAGCTTAGTAGCGACATCCTACGAGCAGTACTTC.

This clone showed up just a few times. This rearrangement joins TRBV7-9 to TRBJ2-1; 7 nucleotides agree with TRBD1. This CDR3 contains 13 residues. Germline CDR1 SEHNR, CDR2 FQNEAQ (reference sequence). Trimming took 7 bases from V and 9 from J; bases not matched to a gene: 9. CDR3 coding DNA: TGTGCCAGCATCCCCCGAGACAGGGTTGAGCAGTTCTTC. Translating it yields CASIPRDRVEQFF.

This chain links TRBV18 with TRBJ2-1; 8 nucleotides agree with TRBD2. Losses at the gene ends were 5 bases for V and 10 bases for J; bases not matched to a gene: 10. From germline, CDR1 is KGHSH and CDR2 LQKENI. The CDR3 spans 14 residues. The CDR3 nucleotides read TGTGCCAGCTCATTTGGGACTAGTCCCACGGAGCAGTTCTTC. Amino acid sequence: CASSFGTSPTEQFF.

The rearrangement uses TRBV19 and TRBJ2-3; the D gene is possibly TRBD1 (5 bases). The CDR3 consists of 15 residues. Germline V lookup: CDR1 LNHDA, CDR2 SQIVND (reference sequence). Deletions cut 3 bases from V and 0 bases from J, with 10 bases between. In nucleotides, the CDR3 is TGTGCCAGTAGTATCAGACAGACTAGCACAGATACGCAGTATTTT. Translation: CASSIRQTSTDTQYF.

This clone was found a few times. V usage is TRBV14 and J usage is TRBJ2-1; the D is unclear. CDR1 is SGHDN and CDR2 is FVKESK in the germline V gene. The CDR3 is 11 amino acids. Trimming took off 2 bases at V and 13 bases at J, with 9 bases between the two ends. The CDR3 DNA reads TGTGCCAGCAGCCAAACCCTGAGCCAGTTCTTC. Residues: CASSQTLSQFF.

V gene TRBV9 combines with J gene TRBJ1-6; perhaps TRBD1 as D (6 bases). The V gene's germline CDR1 is SGDLS and CDR2 YYNGEE. Trimming took off 4 bases at V and 1 base at J, with 12 bases between the two ends. The CDR3 runs to 16 residues. CDR3 region: CASSLGGGSYNSPLHF. The CDR3 DNA follows: TGTGCCAGCAGCCTAGGGGGGGGATCCTATAATTCACCCCTCCACTTT.

The rearrangement links TRBV11-2 to TRBJ2-3, with a tentative D call TRBD1 (5 bases). Per the germline V gene, CDR1 is SGHAT and CDR2 is FQNNGV. The CDR3 has 16 amino acids. Trimming took 2 bases from V and 2 from J, leaving 14 bases between them. CDR3 in amino acids: CASSLSRQNYTDTQYF. Written as DNA, the CDR3 is TGTGCCAGCAGCTTATCTCGACAGAACTACACAGATACGCAGTATTTT.